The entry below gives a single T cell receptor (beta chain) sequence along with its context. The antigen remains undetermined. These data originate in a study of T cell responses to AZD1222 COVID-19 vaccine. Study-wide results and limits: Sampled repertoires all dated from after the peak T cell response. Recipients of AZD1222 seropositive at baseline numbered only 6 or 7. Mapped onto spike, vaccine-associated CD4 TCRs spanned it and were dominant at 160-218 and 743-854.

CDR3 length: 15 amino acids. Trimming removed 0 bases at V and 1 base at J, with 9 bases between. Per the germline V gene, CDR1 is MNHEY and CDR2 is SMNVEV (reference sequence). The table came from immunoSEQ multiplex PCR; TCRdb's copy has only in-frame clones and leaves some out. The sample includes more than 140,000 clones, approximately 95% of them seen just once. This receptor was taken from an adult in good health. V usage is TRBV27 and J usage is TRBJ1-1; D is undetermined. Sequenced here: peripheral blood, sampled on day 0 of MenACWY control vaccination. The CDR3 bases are TGTGCCAGCAGTTTATCCCCTTTTGCGAACACTGAAGCTTTCTTT. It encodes CASSLSPFANTEAFF.